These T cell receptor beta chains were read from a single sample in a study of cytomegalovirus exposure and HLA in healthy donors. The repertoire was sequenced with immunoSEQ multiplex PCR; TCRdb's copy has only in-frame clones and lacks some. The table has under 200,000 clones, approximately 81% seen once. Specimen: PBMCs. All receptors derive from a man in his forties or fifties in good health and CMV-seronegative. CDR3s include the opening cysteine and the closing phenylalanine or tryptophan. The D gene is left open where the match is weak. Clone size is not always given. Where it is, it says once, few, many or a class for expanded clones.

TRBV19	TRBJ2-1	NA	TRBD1	CASSPRQGSGEQFF	TGTGCCAGTAGTCCCCGACAGGGGTCGGGCGAGCAGTTCTTC
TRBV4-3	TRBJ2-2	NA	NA	CASSQQPSGTLIAGELFF	TGCGCCAGCAGCCAACAACCTTCGGGGACTCTCATAGCCGGGGAGCTGTTTTTT
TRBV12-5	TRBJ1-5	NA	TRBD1	CASGPGQGIGNQPQHF	TGTGCTAGTGGACCGGGACAGGGAATCGGCAATCAGCCCCAGCATTTT
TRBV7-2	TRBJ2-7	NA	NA	CASSPYLDFYEQYF	TGTGCCAGCAGCCCTTACCTCGACTTCTACGAGCAGTACTTC
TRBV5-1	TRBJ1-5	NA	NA	CASSWEGIGGNQPQHF	TGCGCCAGCAGCTGGGAGGGGATTGGGGGCAATCAGCCCCAGCATTTT
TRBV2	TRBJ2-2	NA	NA	CASKTVDTGELFF	TGTGCCAGCAAAACAGTGGACACCGGGGAGCTGTTTTTT
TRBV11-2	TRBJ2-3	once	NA	CASSLEYTDTQYF	TGTGCCAGCAGCTTAGAGTATACAGATACGCAGTATTTT
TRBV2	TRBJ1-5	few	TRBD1	CASSGTGGQPQHF	TGTGCCAGCAGTGGCACAGGGGGCCAGCCCCAGCATTTT
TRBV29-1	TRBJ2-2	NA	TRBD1	CSARQGAGTGELFF	TGCAGCGCCCGACAGGGGGCGGGCACCGGGGAGCTGTTTTTT
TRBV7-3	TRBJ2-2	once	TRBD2	CASRGAGENTGELFF	TGTGCCAGCAGAGGTGCGGGGGAGAACACCGGGGAGCTGTTTTTT
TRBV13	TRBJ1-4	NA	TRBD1	CASSLGRYRGRTNEKLFF	TGTGCCAGCAGCTTAGGCCGTTACAGGGGGCGGACTAATGAAAAACTGTTTTTT
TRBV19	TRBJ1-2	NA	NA	CASSLQYLGVYGYTF	TGTGCCAGTAGTCTACAGTACCTCGGGGTCTATGGCTACACCTTC
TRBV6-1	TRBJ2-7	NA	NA	CASSFAGDHYEQYF	TGTGCCAGCAGCTTCGCCGGAGACCACTACGAGCAGTACTTC
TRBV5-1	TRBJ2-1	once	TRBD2	CASNPAGGPSNEQFF	TGCGCCAGCAACCCAGCGGGGGGGCCATCGAATGAGCAGTTCTTC
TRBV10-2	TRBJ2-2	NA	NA	CASRALTTGELFF	TGCGCCAGCAGAGCGCTTACCACCGGGGAGCTGTTTTTT
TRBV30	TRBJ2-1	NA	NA	CAWSPRVIEQFF	TGTGCCTGGAGCCCCCGGGTGATAGAGCAGTTCTTC
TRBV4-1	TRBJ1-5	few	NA	CASSPYETTRQPQHF	TGCGCCAGCAGCCCCTATGAGACAACACGACAGCCCCAGCATTTT
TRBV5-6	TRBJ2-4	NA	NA	CASSQTALEGKNIQYF	TGTGCCAGCAGCCAAACAGCCCTTGAGGGCAAAAACATTCAGTACTTC
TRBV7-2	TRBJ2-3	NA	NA	CASSLRRVDTQYF	TGTGCCAGCAGCTTACGGCGGGTTGATACGCAGTATTTT
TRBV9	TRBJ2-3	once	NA	CASSVEVRSSTDTQYF	TGTGCCAGCAGCGTAGAAGTCAGATCTAGCACAGATACGCAGTATTTT
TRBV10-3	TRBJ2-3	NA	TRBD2	CAISESISGVTDTQYF	TGTGCCATCAGTGAGTCTATTAGCGGGGTCACAGATACGCAGTATTTT
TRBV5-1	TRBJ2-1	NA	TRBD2	CASSSGLAKPVEQFF	TGCGCCAGCAGCTCTGGACTAGCGAAACCTGTTGAGCAGTTCTTC
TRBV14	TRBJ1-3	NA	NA	CASSQNPRGGLGNTIYF	TGTGCCAGCAGCCAAAACCCCCGGGGGGGGCTAGGAAACACCATATATTTT
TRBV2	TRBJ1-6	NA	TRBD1	CASREDRADNSPLHF	TGTGCCAGCAGGGAGGACAGGGCAGACAATTCACCCCTCCACTTT
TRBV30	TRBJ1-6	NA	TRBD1	CASGTGGSPLHF	TGTGCCTCAGGGACAGGGGGCTCACCCCTCCACTTT
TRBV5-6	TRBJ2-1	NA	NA	CASSPLGREIYNEQFF	TGTGCCAGCAGCCCGCTCGGAAGGGAGATCTACAATGAGCAGTTCTTC
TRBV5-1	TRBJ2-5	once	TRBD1	CASTLGTEETQYF	TGCGCCAGCACCCTCGGGACAGAAGAGACCCAGTACTTC
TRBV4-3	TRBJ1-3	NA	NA	CASSAAQGPGNTIYF	TGCGCCAGCAGCGCTGCGCAGGGCCCTGGAAACACCATATATTTT
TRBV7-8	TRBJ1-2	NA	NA	CASSPSTGKYGYTF	TGTGCCAGCAGCCCGTCAACAGGGAAATATGGCTACACCTTC
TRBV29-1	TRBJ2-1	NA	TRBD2	CSVEESGSNEQFF	TGCAGCGTTGAAGAAAGCGGGAGTAATGAGCAGTTCTTC
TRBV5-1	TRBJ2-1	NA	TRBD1	CASSRPGQGRHEQFF	TGCGCCAGCAGCAGACCGGGACAGGGACGCCATGAGCAGTTCTTC
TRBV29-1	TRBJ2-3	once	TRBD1	CSVGQATDTQYF	TGCAGCGTGGGACAGGCCACAGATACGCAGTATTTT
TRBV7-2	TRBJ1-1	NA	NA	CASSLDVGPTNTEAFF	TGTGCCAGCAGCTTAGACGTTGGGCCAACGAACACTGAAGCTTTCTTT
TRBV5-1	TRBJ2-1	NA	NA	CASSLDSYNEQFF	TGCGCCAGCAGTTTGGACAGCTACAATGAGCAGTTCTTC